This passage covers 7 T cell receptor beta chains from one sample sequenced in a study of Ad26.COV2.S vaccination and SARS-CoV-2 variants. Sequencing was performed with immunoSEQ multiplex PCR; in TCRdb, only in-frame clones are kept and a portion is missing. The table shows over 300,000 clones, with roughly 80% occurring only once. As to treatment: some 19 received Ad26.COV2.S at low or high dose, single or two shots; 5 received placebo; per-sample allocation not given. Samples were taken on day 63 after the first vaccine or placebo injection. The sample consisted of peripheral blood, taken in a trial of Ad26.COV2.S vaccine versus placebo. The receptors shown here come from a person between 18 and 65 years old who received the Ad26.COV2.S COVID-19 vaccine or a placebo.

This chain links TRBV5-4 with TRBJ1-2; unclear D gene. Per germline, CDR1 SGHNT and CDR2 YYREEE (reference sequence). Trimming stripped 5 bases from V and 2 bases from J, with 10 bases between. The CDR3 is 13 residues long. The CDR3 nucleotides are TGTGCCAGCAGGTCAGCGGGAAACTATGGCTACACCTTC. As protein: CASRSAGNYGYTF.

The rearrangement joins TRBV25-1 to TRBJ1-2; D is undetermined. Germline assignment: CDR1 MGHDK and CDR2 SYGVNS. Trimming took 1 base from V and 3 from J, leaving 15 bases between them. The CDR3 runs 16 residues. CDR3 coding DNA: TGTGCCAGCAGTGAATTTGATGGAGATTGGGACTATGGCTACACCTTC. Translating it yields CASSEFDGDWDYGYTF.

There are a few counts of this clone. This sequence joins TRBV13 and TRBJ2-7; the match to TRBD2 covers 8 bases. With 6 bases clipped from V and 4 bases from J, the junction kept 5 bases outside the gene matches. Germline CDR1 is PRHDT and CDR2 is FYEKMQ (reference sequence). The CDR3 has 13 amino acids. The CDR3 DNA reads as TGTGCCAGCAGGAGCGGGGGATATTACGAGCAGTACTTC. It specifies CASRSGGYYEQYF. Looking up the rest from reference TRBV13 and TRBJ2-7 gives the full variable domain: AAGVIQSPRHLIKEKRETATLKCYPIPRHDTVYWYQQGPGQDPQFLISFYEKMQSDKGSIPDRFSAQQFSDYHSELNMSSLELGDSALYFCASRSGGYYEQYFGPGTRLTVT.

The chain carries TRBV19 and TRBJ2-3; D gene uncertain. CDR3 length: 10 residues. Trimming left V 8 bases short and J 3 bases short, with 3 bases between. CDR1 is LNHDA, CDR2 SQIVND, per germline (reference sequence). In DNA, the CDR3 is TGTGCCAGTGGGACAGATACGCAGTATTTT. This gives the protein CASGTDTQYF.

The rearrangement links TRBV6-5 to TRBJ2-1, with D perhaps being TRBD1 or TRBD2 (6 bases each). The V gene's germline CDR1 is MNHEY and CDR2 SVGAGI. V was clipped by 4 bases and J by 7 bases, with 11 bases between them. This CDR3 region has 13 residues. CDR3 sequence reads: CASSFWGANEQFF. Here the CDR3 DNA reads TGTGCCAGCAGTTTCTGGGGGGCGAATGAGCAGTTCTTC.

V is TRBV7-2 and J is TRBJ2-7; a possible D gene is TRBD1 (6 bases). The CDR3 covers 14 residues. Trimming cost V 7 bases and J 6 bases, with 19 bases left between them. Germline-derived CDR1 and CDR2 are SGHTA and FQGNSA. The CDR3 loop is CASTLSLGAGEQYF. The CDR3 DNA is TGTGCCAGCACCCTTTCATTGGGGGCGGGCGAGCAGTACTTC.

CDR3 in DNA: TGTGCCAGCAGCCCACGGGACCTTCTCACAGATACGCAGTATTTT. Translation: CASSPRDLLTDTQYF. The V and J genes are TRBV11-3 and TRBJ2-3, with D tentatively TRBD1 or TRBD2 (5 bases each). This CDR3 region has 15 residues. The V gene lost 5 bases and the J gene lost 2 bases, with 14 bases spanning the gap. Germline assignment: CDR1 SGHNT and CDR2 YENEEA.